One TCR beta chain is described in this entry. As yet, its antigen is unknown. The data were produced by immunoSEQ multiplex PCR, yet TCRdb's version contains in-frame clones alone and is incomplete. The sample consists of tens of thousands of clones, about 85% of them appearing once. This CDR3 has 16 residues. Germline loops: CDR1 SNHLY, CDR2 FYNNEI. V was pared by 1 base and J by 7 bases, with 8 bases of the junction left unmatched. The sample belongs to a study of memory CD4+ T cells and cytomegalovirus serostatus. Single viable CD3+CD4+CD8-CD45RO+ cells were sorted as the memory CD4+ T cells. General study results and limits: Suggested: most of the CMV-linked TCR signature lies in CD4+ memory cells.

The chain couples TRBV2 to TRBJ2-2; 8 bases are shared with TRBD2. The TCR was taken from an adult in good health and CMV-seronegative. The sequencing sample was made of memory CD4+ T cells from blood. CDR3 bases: TGTGCCAGCAGTGAAGGGACTAGCTCCCTGGGCGGGGAGCTGTTTTTT. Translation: CASSEGTSSLGGELFF.